This T cell receptor beta chain comes out of a study of T cell changes during pregnancy in multiple sclerosis. TCRdb's table, derived via immunoSEQ multiplex PCR, lists solely in-frame clones and lacks some. This sample has 35,000 to 40,000 clones, with around 91% found just once. The CDR3 is 15 amino acids. Germline assignment: CDR1 MNHEY and CDR2 SMNVEV (reference sequence). After removal of 6 bases from V and 2 bases from J, the junction contained 9 bases not matched to a gene. V usage is TRBV27 and J usage is TRBJ2-7; TRBD2 aligns across 8 bases. The TCR originated in a female donor with multiple sclerosis, enrolled in a pregnancy study. Sample: CD8+ T cells from peripheral blood mononuclear cells, taken in the second trimester of pregnancy. In DNA, the CDR3 is TGTGCCAGCAGCCACCAACTAGCGGCCCCCTACGAGCAGTACTTC. As protein: CASSHQLAAPYEQYF.